This record covers a single T cell receptor beta chain. Its antigen specificity is not known. No clone much larger than this one lies a single base away; base qualities are absent. To sequence the TCRbeta CDR3 region, genomic DNA was isolated from the sorted cells. The immunoSEQ Assay was used for sequencing of TCRbeta CDR3 regions. TCRdb mirrors the immuneACCESS table, restricted to in-frame sequences. Some clones are absent from its copies; in checked studies, under half trace to an unresolved V gene, and the reason for the others is unknown. This sample holds tens of thousands of clones; over 75% were observed only once. Roughly 4.5% of the sample rests with the top ten. The entry originates in a study of OX40 agonist ivuxolimab in advanced cancers. Context from the whole study: Ivuxolimab, which targeted the costimulatory receptor OX40 (CD134), was an agonistic, fully human IgG2 monoclonal antibody. Patients were allowed to have had prior anti-PD-1, anti-PD-L1 or anti-CTLA-4 therapy, and 40% of the dose-escalation patients had previously received checkpoint inhibitors. The purpose of peripheral TCRbeta sequencing was to test whether ivuxolimab changed TCR sequence diversity and led to clonal T-cell expansion. A male proportion of 82.7% and a mean age of approximately 60 years, ranging from about 20 to 80, were recorded for the dose-escalation cohort. Partial responses were achieved by three dose-escalation patients, of whom one had hepatocellular carcinoma and two had cutaneous melanoma. Intravenous ivuxolimab was administered to patients every 2 weeks at six dose levels: 0.01, 0.1, 0.3, 1.5, 3 and 10 mg/kg. Among the approximately 50 dose-escalation patients, approximately 20 had hepatocellular carcinoma, about 15 melanoma, 9 renal cell carcinoma and 9 head and neck cancer. The paper covers the monotherapy dose-escalation part of the phase I ivuxolimab trial, which included N of about 51 patients.

The research as a whole found: Antigen specificity was not determined for the clonally expanded peripheral T cells. After ivuxolimab, CD8+ T cells had more expanded clones than CD4+ T cells on average. At doses of 0.1 to 3.0 mg/kg, clonal expansion of both CD4+ and CD8+ T cells in blood was seen between baseline and week 6. Low levels of normalized T-cell clonal expansion were also shown by some nonresponding patients. In the 0.1-3.0 mg/kg groups, partial responders were among the patients with the lowest normalized peripheral clonal expansion, particularly in CD8+ T cells.

The trial excluded patients who had a history of autoimmune disease or were on systemic immunosuppression. Peripheral blood for TCR sequencing was collected from all dose cohorts at baseline, on cycle 4 day 1, and on cycle 7 day 1. The samples were taken from a phase I, first-in-human, multicenter, open-label dose-escalation trial of ivuxolimab. Adults with locally advanced or metastatic head and neck squamous cell, hepatocellular, melanoma or renal cell carcinoma were enrolled in the trial. Before TCR sequencing, CD4+ and CD8+ T cells were separately sorted from peripheral blood. Sequenced here: CD4+ or CD8+ T cells sorted from blood, sampled in a trial of the OX40 agonist ivuxolimab. The receptor's source is an adult with an advanced solid tumor such as melanoma, head and neck, liver or kidney cancer.

The CDR3 corresponds to CASSPGVAQETQYF. The nucleotide sequence is TGTGCCAGCTCACCAGGGGTGGCTCAAGAGACCCAGTACTTC. In this chain, TRBV18 is recombined with TRBJ2-5; the D gene is unclear. The CDR3 goes from the cysteine to the phenylalanine over 14 residues. The read is trimmed to its CDR3 DNA, 42 bases read in frame from base 1. CDR1 and CDR2, per the germline V gene, are KGHSH and LQKENI. V is pared back by 2 bases and J by 2 bases, with 9 bases lying between the germline termini.